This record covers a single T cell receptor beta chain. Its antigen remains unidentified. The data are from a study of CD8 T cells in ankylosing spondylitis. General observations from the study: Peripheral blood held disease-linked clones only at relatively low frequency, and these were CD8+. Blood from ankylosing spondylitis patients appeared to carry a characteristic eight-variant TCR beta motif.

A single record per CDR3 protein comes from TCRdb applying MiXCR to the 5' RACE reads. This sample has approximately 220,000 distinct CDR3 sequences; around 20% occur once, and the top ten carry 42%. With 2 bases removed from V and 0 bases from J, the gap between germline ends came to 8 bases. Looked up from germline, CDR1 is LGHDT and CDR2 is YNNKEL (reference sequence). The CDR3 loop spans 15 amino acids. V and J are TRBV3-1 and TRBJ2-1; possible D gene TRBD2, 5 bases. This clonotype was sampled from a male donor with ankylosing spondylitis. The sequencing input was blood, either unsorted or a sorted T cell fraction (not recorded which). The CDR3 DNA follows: TGTGCCAGCAGCCAACAGCGGACCTCCTACAATGAGCAGTTCTTC. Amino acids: CASSQQRTSYNEQFF.